Below, 7 T cell receptor beta chains from the same sample are listed, as sequenced in a study of blood T cell repertoires in COVID-19. Clones were sequenced by immunoSEQ multiplex PCR, and TCRdb holds only the in-frame ones, with some missing. This table holds roughly 150,000 clones, approximately 84% found once. Sample: peripheral blood. The source of these receptors is a woman older than 75 with COVID-19, enrolled during active disease.

The chain links TRBV29-1 to TRBJ1-2, with D maybe TRBD1 (6 bases). Trimming cost V 1 base and J 3 bases, with 18 bases left between them. Germline values: CDR1 SQVTM, CDR2 ANQGSEA. The CDR3 is 16 amino acids. The chain's CDR3 is CSVEGRGHTEYYGYTF. CDR3 sequence (DNA): TGCAGCGTTGAAGGCAGGGGCCACACGGAATACTATGGCTACACCTTC.

This chain joins TRBV18 and TRBJ2-7; TRBD2 might be the D (6 bases). The V gene lost 3 bases and the J gene lost 2 bases, with 11 bases spanning the gap. This CDR3 has 14 residues. Germline CDR1 and CDR2: KGHSH and LQKENI. CDR3: CASSPPGLPYEQYF. CDR3 sequence (DNA): TGTGCCAGCTCACCTCCGGGACTGCCCTACGAGCAGTACTTC.

The V and J genes are TRBV7-9 and TRBJ2-3, with 7 nucleotides matching TRBD1. Trimming removed 5 bases from V and 4 bases from J; junction bases left unmatched: 12. This CDR3 comprises 16 residues. Germline assignment: CDR1 SEHNR and CDR2 FQNEAQ (reference sequence). In DNA form, the CDR3 reads TGTGCCAGCAGCCCTGGGCAGGGGGTCCTATCAGATACGCAGTATTTT. Translation: CASSPGQGVLSDTQYF.

The gene calls are TRBV18 and TRBJ1-1, with 11 bases matching TRBD1. Germline CDR1 KGHSH, CDR2 LQKENI. The CDR3 contains 16 residues. V lost 6 bases and J lost 1; bases outside the gene matches: 7. The CDR3 DNA reads TGTGCCAGCTCGCAGGGACAGGGGGGGTCGAACACTGAAGCTTTCTTT. Residues: CASSQGQGGSNTEAFF.

The chain employs TRBV5-1 and TRBJ2-6, with a weak D call TRBD2 (5 bases). V was pared by 5 bases and J by 0 bases, with 6 bases between. The CDR3 sequence is 14 residues long. CDR1 and CDR2 (germline): SGHRS, YFSETQ. CDR3 coding DNA: TGCGCCAGCAGGGACTTCTCTGGGGCCAACGTCCTGACTTTC. It yields the protein CASRDFSGANVLTF.

This clone was found once. V usage is TRBV2 and J usage is TRBJ2-5; D ambiguous. CDR1 and CDR2 from the germline V gene are SNHLY and FYNNEI. V was shortened by 1 base and J by 7 bases, with 10 bases between the two germline ends. The CDR3 runs to 13 residues. In nucleotides, the CDR3 is TGTGCCAGCAGTGAAGTGGTCCTCGGGACCCAGTACTTC. Protein sequence: CASSEVVLGTQYF. The full variable domain, in which reference TRBV2 and TRBJ2-5 provide the parts outside the CDR3, is EPEVTQTPSHQVTQMGQEVILRCVPISNHLYFYWYRQILGQKVEFLVSFYNNEISEKSEIFDDQFSVERPDGSNFTLKIRSTKLEDSAMYFCASSEVVLGTQYFGPGTRLLVL.

The gene calls are TRBV5-1 and TRBJ1-4; D might be TRBD1 (5 bases). Germline CDR1 reads SGHRS; CDR2 reads YFSETQ. This CDR3 comprises 16 residues. V was shortened by 1 base and J by 4 bases, with 14 bases between the two germline ends. In DNA, the CDR3 is TGCGCCAGCAGCTTGTCCGGACAAATGGATAATGAAAAACTGTTTTTT. Translated, it gives CASSLSGQMDNEKLFF. The complete variable domain, with remaining parts taken from reference TRBV5-1 and TRBJ1-4, reads KAGVTQTPRYLIKTRGQQVTLSCSPISGHRSVSWYQQTPGQGLQFLFEYFSETQRNKGNFPGRFSGRQFSNSRSEMNVSTLELGDSALYLCASSLSGQMDNEKLFFGSGTQLSVL.